These 5 T cell receptor beta chains were sequenced from one sample in a study of cytomegalovirus exposure and HLA in healthy donors. In the PCR, 60 Vbeta and 13 Jbeta primers were used. Here immunoSEQ multiplex PCR was the method, and the copy in TCRdb shows in-frame clones only, minus some. The table lists roughly 62,000 clones, 70% to 75% of them singletons, with roughly 5% in the top ten. Material: PBMCs. These receptors all come from a woman in her 30s in good health and CMV-seronegative.

The chain has TRBV10-2 and TRBJ2-2, with 8 nucleotides matching TRBD1. The germline V gene encodes CDR1 WSHSY and CDR2 SAAADI. J lost 9 bases, V lost 6 bases, and 6 bases had no gene match. This CDR3 is 13 amino acids long. CDR3 DNA sequence: TGCGCCAGCAGACTCGGACAGGGCAGGGAGCTGTTTTTT. Its protein is CASRLGQGRELFF.

The chain joins TRBV28 to TRBJ1-2; D ambiguous. CDR1 MDHEN and CDR2 SYDVKM come from the germline V gene. The CDR3 contains 15 residues. Trimming removed 3 bases at V and 1 base at J, with 12 bases between. The CDR3 is CASSFGRRSNYGYTF. The CDR3 coding sequence is TGTGCCAGCAGTTTTGGCAGAAGGAGTAACTATGGCTACACCTTC.

The chain combines TRBV5-1 with TRBJ2-5, with D unclear. The CDR3 is 14 residues long. Germline V gives CDR1 SGHRS, CDR2 YFSETQ. V shed 0 bases and J shed 2 bases, with 8 bases lying between them. The CDR3 loop is CASSLAARQETQYF. CDR3 DNA sequence: TGCGCCAGCAGCTTGGCTGCCAGGCAAGAGACCCAGTACTTC.

The rearrangement uses TRBV5-6 and TRBJ1-2; weak D call: TRBD1 (5 bases). Germline CDR1 SGHDT, CDR2 YYEEEE. The length of the CDR3 is 13 residues. Trimming took off 4 bases at V and 3 bases at J, with 10 bases between the two ends. CDR3 DNA: TGTGCCAGCAGCCAAGACAGAGACTATGGCTACACCTTC. This encodes CASSQDRDYGYTF.

The V and J genes are TRBV5-1 and TRBJ2-2; TRBD2 aligns across 13 bases. Germline loops: CDR1 SGHRS, CDR2 YFSETQ. The CDR3 is made up of 18 amino acids. V dropped 0 bases and J dropped 6; count of bases not matched to a gene: 8. The CDR3 spells CASSLGGTSGKQAGELFF. CDR3 in DNA: TGCGCCAGCAGCTTGGGCGGGACTAGCGGGAAGCAGGCCGGGGAGCTGTTTTTT.